The next 24 T cell receptor beta chains were all read from a single sample in a study of breast tumors, draining lymph nodes, adjacent tissues. TCRdb processed the multiplex PCR reads anew with MiXCR; each CDR3 protein has one entry. The sample consists of roughly 120,000 distinct CDR3 sequences, around 20% of them appearing once. Breast cancer patients provided tissue from their axillary draining lymph nodes. Specimen: axillary lymph node tissue. These TCRs come from a female donor with breast cancer. Some clones in this sample may be carry-over from other donors' samples.

This clonotype was counted ten times or more. This chain uses TRBV20-1 with TRBJ1-6; 10 nucleotides match TRBD1. Trimming cost V 4 bases and J 10 bases; bases outside gene matches: 13. In germline, CDR1 is DFQATT, CDR2 SNEGSKA (reference sequence). The CDR3 has 16 residues. The CDR3 sequence is CSATRQGASIGSPLHF. Here the CDR3 DNA reads TGCAGTGCTACCCGACAGGGGGCTTCTATAGGGTCACCCCTCCACTTT.

This clonotype has at least ten counts. The rearrangement uses TRBV7-3 and TRBJ2-5; 10 bases are shared with TRBD2. Germline CDR1 reads SGHTA; CDR2 reads FQGTGA. V lost 6 bases and J lost 5; bases outside the gene matches: 3. There are 13 residues in the CDR3. In DNA, the CDR3 is TGTGCCAGCAGATGGGGACTAGCGGAGACCCAGTACTTC. This gives the protein CASRWGLAETQYF. Based on the CDR3 plus reference TRBV7-3 and TRBJ2-5, the full variable domain is GAGVSQTPSNKVTEKGKYVELRCDPISGHTALYWYRQSLGQGPEFLIYFQGTGAADDSGLPNDRFFAVRPEGSVSTLKIQRTERGDSAVYLCASRWGLAETQYFGPGTRLLVL.

V and J are TRBV3-1 and TRBJ2-3, with a tentative D call TRBD2 (5 bases). This CDR3 contains 15 residues. The V end lost 4 bases, the J end lost 5 bases, and 16 bases lay between the germline ends. CDR1 LGHDT and CDR2 YNNKEL come from the germline V gene (reference sequence). In nucleotides, the CDR3 is TGTGCCAGCAGCCGAAGCGGTAACTACGGAGATACGCAGTATTTT. It yields the protein CASSRSGNYGDTQYF.

This clonotype was recorded many times. Here the CDR3 reads CACIRGSGNSPLHF. For the CDR3, the DNA is TGTGCCTGCATTCGGGGGTCTGGAAATTCACCCCTCCACTTT. This sequence joins TRBV30 and TRBJ1-6; D possibly corresponds to TRBD1 (5 bases). This CDR3 comprises 14 residues. V lost 6 bases, J lost 7 bases, and 16 bases lay in between. CDR1 and CDR2 (germline): GTSNPN, SVGIG (reference sequence). The full variable domain, rest sourced from reference TRBV30 and TRBJ1-6, is SQTIHQWPATLVQPVGSPLSLECTVEGTSNPNLYWYRQAAGRGLQLLFYSVGIGQISSEVPQNLSASRPQDRQFILSSKKLLLSDSGFYLCACIRGSGNSPLHFGNGTRLTVT.

Only a few counts were recorded for this clonotype. A single base separates this from a much larger clone, so it may be a read error. The chain is built from TRBV4-2 and TRBJ2-1; TRBD2 matches at 7 bases. Germline V gene data show CDR1 as LGHNA and CDR2 as YNFKEQ. CDR3 size: 15 residues. The CDR3 nucleotides are TGTGCCAGCAGAGGTGGGGCGGGAGCCTACAGTGAGCAGTTCTTC. Translating it yields CASRGGAGAYSEQFF.

This clonotype was counted ten times or more. V is TRBV7-3 and J is TRBJ2-3, with 11 bases aligning to TRBD2. This CDR3 is built from 15 residues. With V trimmed by 4 bases and J by 1 base, 1 base remained unmatched. The germline V gene encodes CDR1 SGHTA and CDR2 FQGTGA. The CDR3 loop is CASSSLAGGTDTQYF. The CDR3 nucleotides are TGTGCCAGCAGCTCACTAGCGGGGGGCACAGATACGCAGTATTTT.

This clonotype was found many times. The chain joins TRBV9 to TRBJ2-3; 9 nucleotides align to TRBD1. Germline V gene lookup returns CDR1 SGDLS and CDR2 YYNGEE. The CDR3 spans 16 residues. V trimming: 4 bases; J trimming: 3 bases; junction bases outside the gene matches: 9. This chain's CDR3 is CASSFRTGVKTDTQYF. DNA of the CDR3: TGTGCCAGCAGCTTTCGGACAGGGGTAAAGACAGATACGCAGTATTTT.

This clonotype was seen many times. The CDR3 coding sequence is TGTGCCACCAGCAGAGATCCGACCAATCAGCCCCAGCATTTT. This sequence encodes CATSRDPTNQPQHF. V and J are TRBV15 and TRBJ1-5, with D hard to call. Germline CDR1 LNHNV, CDR2 YYDKDF (reference sequence). V lost 0 bases, J lost 3 bases, and 6 bases lay in between. The CDR3 covers 14 residues.

As regards this clonotype: The conserved phenylalanine or tryptophan normally closing the CDR3 is absent here, so this likely arose from a read error. J is TRBJ2-5 and V is TRBV6-5; 14 nucleotides align to TRBD2. The ends lost 3 bases at V and 1 base at J; junction bases unmatched: 10. Germline CDR1 is MNHEY and CDR2 is SVGAGI. The CDR3 spans 19 residues. The CDR3 loop is CASSYAGTSGRRGQETQYS. The CDR3 nucleotides are TGTGCCAGCAGTTATGCCGGGACTAGCGGGAGACGGGGCCAAGAGACCCAGTACTCC.

Concerning this clonotype itself: A read error may explain this, as a much larger clone is one base away. J is TRBJ2-3 and V is TRBV20-1; tentatively, D is TRBD2 (6 bases). Germline lookup yields CDR1 DFQATT and CDR2 SNEGSKA (reference sequence). Trimming left V 1 base short and J 2 bases short, with 10 bases between. The CDR3 loop spans 14 amino acids. The CDR3 region has the DNA TGCAGTGCTAGAGTTAGCGGAATCACAGATACGCAGTATTTT. Protein: CSARVSGITDTQYF.

This clonotype was seen at least ten times. V usage is TRBV7-2 and J usage is TRBJ2-1; 10 nucleotides line up with TRBD1. The CDR3 is 16 amino acids. Losses at the gene ends were 5 bases for V and 2 bases for J; bases not matched to a gene: 6. Germline values: CDR1 SGHTA, CDR2 FQGNSA. As DNA, the CDR3 is TGTGCCAGCAGCACCCGACAGGGGGCCGCCTACAATGAGCAGTTCTTC. Protein: CASSTRQGAAYNEQFF.

There are many counts of this clonotype. This sequence joins TRBV24-1 and TRBJ2-7; D unresolved. V was shortened by 3 bases and J by 2 bases, with 13 bases between the two germline ends. In germline, CDR1 is KGHDR, CDR2 SFDVKD. The CDR3 has 15 residues. CDR3 residues: CATSDGVRSTYEQYF. DNA of the CDR3: TGTGCCACCAGTGATGGGGTACGCTCAACCTACGAGCAGTACTTC.

This clonotype showed up many times. The chain couples TRBV20-1 to TRBJ1-3, with 8 positions matching TRBD1. V dropped 0 bases and J dropped 4; count of bases not matched to a gene: 2. The CDR3 covers 14 residues. CDR1 is DFQATT, CDR2 SNEGSKA, per germline (reference sequence). The CDR3 DNA reads as TGCAGTGCTAGAGATAGGGACAGGGGAAACACCATATATTTT. Encoded protein: CSARDRDRGNTIYF.

Worth noting for this clonotype: With a much larger clone just one base away, this may be a read error. J is TRBJ2-7 and V is TRBV3-1; D not certain. The CDR3 covers 11 residues. Germline V gene lookup returns CDR1 LGHDT and CDR2 YNNKEL (reference sequence). The CDR3 region has the DNA TGTGCCAGCAGCCAAAGGGAAGAGCAGCACTTC. This codes for CASSQREEQHF.

This clonotype appeared many times. V gene TRBV20-1 combines with J gene TRBJ2-1; 10 bases are a match to TRBD2. CDR3 length equals 19 residues. Trimming removed 1 base from V and 3 bases from J; junction bases left unmatched: 15. Germline V lookup: CDR1 DFQATT, CDR2 SNEGSKA (reference sequence). The CDR3 here is CSARGVMLSSGSGYNEQFF. Written as DNA, the CDR3 is TGCAGTGCTAGAGGCGTTATGTTGTCTAGCGGGAGTGGCTACAATGAGCAGTTCTTC.

This clonotype was counted many times. The J gene is TRBJ2-2, the V gene TRBV9, with D perhaps matching TRBD1 (5 bases). The CDR3 covers 17 residues. Germline CDR1 and CDR2: SGDLS and YYNGEE. The ends were cut back, 4 bases at V and 0 bases at J, with 16 bases in the middle. The CDR3 coding sequence is TGTGCCAGCAGCCAAGACCTCAGGGCGACGAACACCGGGGAGCTGTTTTTT. This gives the protein CASSQDLRATNTGELFF.

This clonotype showed up many times. The chain couples TRBV29-1 to TRBJ2-3; TRBD2 aligns across 7 bases. This CDR3 region has 13 residues. The V and J ends lost 4 bases and 1 base, in that order; junction bases with no gene match: 2. Germline V CDR1 and CDR2: SQVTM, ANQGSEA. The CDR3 nucleotides read TGCAGCGTTGTGCTAGCGGGCACAGATACGCAGTATTTT. This gives the protein CSVVLAGTDTQYF.

A word on this clonotype: Since a much larger clone is just one base distant, this may be a read error. The V gene is TRBV19, the J gene TRBJ1-5; a possible D gene is TRBD1 (5 bases). Per germline, CDR1 LNHDA and CDR2 SQIVND (reference sequence). The CDR3 has 15 residues. As DNA, the CDR3 is TGTGCCAGTGGTATGCGGGACGGCACGAATCAGCCCCAGCATTTT. This translates into CASGMRDGTNQPQHF.

For this clonotype: A much more abundant neighbour one base away suggests this may be a read error. The CDR3 region has the DNA TGTGCCGGCAGCTTACTGAGTCAACCGAACACCGGGGAGCTGTTTTTT. Translation gives CAGSLLSQPNTGELFF. V is TRBV7-3 and J is TRBJ2-2, with D unclear. The CDR3 has 16 residues. Germline CDR1 is SGHTA and CDR2 is FQGTGA.

Turning to this clonotype: A clone one base away is much larger, so this may be a read error. This chain uses TRBV20-1 with TRBJ1-3; D gene uncertain. The CDR3 sequence is 14 residues long. V was cut by 4 bases and J by 0 bases, with 10 bases left in between. The germline gives CDR1 DFQATT, CDR2 SNEGSKA (reference sequence). The CDR3 nucleotides are TGCAGTGCTAACCGGGCCCCCTCTGGAAACACCATATATTTT. This codes for CSANRAPSGNTIYF.

In regard to this clonotype: Given a much more abundant clone one base away, this may be a read error. The chain uses TRBV5-1 and TRBJ1-4, with 7 bases identical to TRBD1. Looked up from germline, CDR1 is SGHRS and CDR2 is YFSETQ. This CDR3 contains 15 residues. Here the CDR3 reads CASSPRGTENERLFF. The CDR3, as DNA: TGCGCCAGCAGCCCCCGGGGGACAGAGAATGAAAGACTGTTTTTT. Full variable domain (missing parts from reference TRBV5-1 and TRBJ1-4): KAGVTQTPRYLIKTRGQQVTLSCSPISGHRSVSWYQQTPGQGLQFLFEYFSETQRNKGNFPGRFSGRQFSNSRSEMNVSTLELGDSALYLCASSPRGTENERLFFGSGTQLSVL.

This clonotype was observed at least ten times. The V call is TRBV24-1, the J call TRBJ2-5, with D possibly being TRBD1 (5 bases). V was pared by 8 bases and J by 2 bases, with 23 bases between. Looked up from germline, CDR1 is KGHDR and CDR2 is SFDVKD. This CDR3 has 17 amino acids. DNA of the CDR3: TGTGCCACCATTTGGGGAAGGCCAGGGCGGTTTCAAGAGACCCAGTACTTC. This sequence encodes CATIWGRPGRFQETQYF.

This clonotype occurred many times. Here the CDR3 reads CASSVDQTGTDTQYF. For the CDR3, the DNA is TGTGCCAGCAGCGTAGATCAGACAGGCACAGATACGCAGTATTTT. The V and J genes are TRBV9 and TRBJ2-3; TRBD1 is a possible D gene (5 bases). The V end was cut by 0 bases, the J end by 1 base, with 9 bases between. Per germline, CDR1 SGDLS and CDR2 YYNGEE. The CDR3 is made up of 15 amino acids.

There are many counts of this clonotype. The chain carries TRBV6-5 and TRBJ2-1; 15 bases line up with TRBD2. CDR1 is MNHEY and CDR2 is SVGAGI in the germline V gene. This CDR3 contains 15 residues. After removal of 10 bases from V and 8 bases from J, the junction contained 9 bases not matched to a gene. The CDR3 DNA sequence: TGTGCCATCGGACTAGCGGGAGGGAGGGTAGATGAGCAGTTCTTC. This encodes CAIGLAGGRVDEQFF.